Listed below are T cell receptor beta chains from one sample, sequenced in a study of vaccination effects on CD4 cells after COVID-19. The repertoire was sequenced with immunoSEQ multiplex PCR; TCRdb's copy has only in-frame clones and lacks some. The sample yields roughly 35,000 clones, 73% seen once. These receptors' targets are unknown. The sequenced sample was CD4+ T cells from PBMCs cultured with HCoV-OC43 spike peptides, obtained before COVID-19 vaccination. These receptors all come from a human donor who received a COVID-19 vaccine. CDR3s leave out the opening cysteine and the closing phenylalanine or tryptophan.

j_gene | v_gene | CDR3aa
TRBJ1-5 | TRBV28 | ASSSIGQGRSIQPQH
TRBJ2-1 | TRBV5-4 | ASSLVGPNNEQF
TRBJ1-2 | TRBV19 | ASRSRYGYT
TRBJ2-3 | TRBV6-2/TRBV6-3 | ASSSRGGTDTQY
TRBJ1-1 | TRBV6-6 | ASSPPTGPSAEAF
TRBJ1-6 | TRBV11-3 | ASSLTGTNSPLH
TRBJ1-6 | TRBV6-1 | ASSDWNSPLH
TRBJ1-2 | TRBV5-1 | ASSLELGRAYGYT
TRBJ2-2 | TRBV7-3 | ASRRSAGANTGELF
TRBJ1-3 | TRBV19 | ASSPPTRISGNTIY
TRBJ1-1 | TRBV6-5 | ASKREQVRTEAF
TRBJ2-5 | TRBV7-2 | ASSFGLRAQETQY
TRBJ1-2 | TRBV5-4 | ASSLAGRVDYGYT
TRBJ2-3 | TRBV6-5 | ASKPGRQPDTQY
TRBJ2-2 | TRBV7-3 | ASSLDTGELF
TRBJ2-7 | TRBV3-1/TRBV3-2 | ASSHAKSEQY
TRBJ1-5 | TRBV19 | ASSQGGNQPQH
TRBJ2-7 | TRBV18 | ASSPQQGDEQY
TRBJ1-2 | TRBV7-2 | ASSSNAANMKAHGYT
TRBJ2-6 | TRBV2 | ASSSNPGSGANVLT
TRBJ1-6 | TRBV7-2 | ASSYTGSGSPLH
TRBJ2-7 | TRBV3-1/TRBV3-2 | ASSRGTGGTYEQY
TRBJ2-1 | TRBV18 | ASSPDVYNEQF
TRBJ2-2 | TRBV19 | ASSRGGTSGAPFGGELF
TRBJ1-1 | TRBV25-1 | ASSSGGGSEAF
TRBJ1-5 | TRBV18 | ASSLGQLGQPQH
TRBJ1-5 | TRBV21-1 | ASSKEGKPNQPQH
TRBJ2-1 | TRBV6-5 | ASRPSGSSYNEQF
TRBJ2-1 | TRBV7-3 | ASSLGLAASYNEQF
TRBJ2-3 | TRBV5-1 | ASSLEGGGDTQY
TRBJ2-1 | TRBV2 | ASSFSSGSSGEQF
TRBJ2-7 | TRBV5-5 | ASSLSTGVSYEQY
TRBJ2-5 | TRBV18 | ASSWGGETQY
TRBJ1-5 | TRBV25-1 | ASSGQDRHQPQH
TRBJ1-4 | TRBV27 | ASSPTPGGGPHEKLF
TRBJ2-3 | TRBV13 | ASSSGQGAGTQY
TRBJ2-5 | TRBV28 | ASSRGGGQETQY
TRBJ2-5 | TRBV20-1 | SASAIQTQY
TRBJ2-3 | TRBV19 | ASSVAGETQY
TRBJ2-1 | TRBV15 | ATSRVTGSYNEQF
TRBJ2-1 | TRBV6-5 | ASSYSGTTNNEQF
TRBJ1-1 | TRBV30 | AWSVRGDTEAF
TRBJ1-6 | TRBV5-1 | ASSLTFNSPLH
TRBJ1-1 | TRBV2 | ASSLINTEAF
TRBJ1-1 | TRBV19 | ASSIGGRGLAEAF
TRBJ1-2 | TRBV19 | ASSVPGQGVGYT
TRBJ1-3 | TRBV9 | ASSVGSSGNTIY
TRBJ1-2 | TRBV4-2 | ASSQGISDNGYT
TRBJ1-2 | TRBV5-6 | ASSRRTSYGYT
TRBJ2-1 | TRBV30 | AWSPSGGGNEQF